Presented here are 26 T cell receptor beta chains from one specimen sequenced in a study of T cells in Graves' hyperthyroidism and ophthalmopathy. TCR beta CDR3 sequences were amplified from RNA transcripts. First-round RT-PCR of the TCR CDR3 relied on the HTBI primer set. One entry per CDR3 protein, called by TCRdb with MiXCR from the multiplex PCR reads. The sample carries about 400,000 distinct CDR3 sequences, 15% recorded once. The sequenced material came from blood. The source of these receptors is a young woman with Graves' hyperthyroidism.

This clonotype has a handful of counts. The chain joins TRBV7-2 to TRBJ2-7; D may match TRBD1 or TRBD2 (7 bases each). Trimming shortened V by 8 bases and J by 0 bases, and 14 bases separated the two germline ends. The CDR3 has 14 amino acids. The germline V gene has CDR1 SGHTA and CDR2 FQGNSA. The CDR3 protein is CASGRGHSSYEQYF. CDR3 in DNA: TGTGCCAGCGGGAGGGGGCACTCCTCCTACGAGCAGTACTTC. Full variable domain (missing parts from reference TRBV7-2 and TRBJ2-7): GAGVSQSPSNKVTEKGKDVELRCDPISGHTALYWYRQSLGQGLEFLIYFQGNSAPDKSGLPSDRFSAERTGGSVSTLTIQRTQQEDSAVYLCASGRGHSSYEQYFGPGTRLTVT.

This clonotype was recorded many times. The chain is built from TRBV12-3 or TRBV12-4 and TRBJ2-3; 14 bases line up with TRBD2. This CDR3 is 18 amino acids long. V was pared by 0 bases and J by 2 bases, with 4 bases of the junction left unmatched. CDR3 DNA: TGTGCCAGCAGTTTAGCGGGACTAGCGGGAGAAGCCACAGATACGCAGTATTTT. This codes for CASSLAGLAGEATDTQYF.

The rearrangement joins TRBV20-1 to TRBJ1-2; D is possibly TRBD1 (6 bases). V shed 0 bases and J shed 0 bases, with 11 bases lying between them. CDR3 length: 15 residues. CDR1 is DFQATT and CDR2 is SNEGSKA in the germline V gene (reference sequence). The CDR3 loop reads CSARDLGGTNYGYTF. CDR3 coding DNA: TGCAGTGCTAGAGATTTGGGGGGCACTAACTATGGCTACACCTTC.

This clonotype was counted ten times or more. V and J are TRBV28 and TRBJ2-7; the D gene is possibly TRBD1 (6 bases). Germline loops: CDR1 MDHEN, CDR2 SYDVKM. The V end lost 3 bases, the J end lost 4 bases, and 19 bases lay between the germline ends. The CDR3 length is 16 residues. The DNA of the CDR3 is TGTGCCAGCAGTTTTACCCACCCGGTCAGGGGATACGAGCAGTACTTC. This codes for CASSFTHPVRGYEQYF.

This clonotype was counted ten times or more. The chain has TRBV28 and TRBJ2-1; D gene ambiguous. V lost 2 bases and J lost 6, with 5 bases in between. In germline, CDR1 is MDHEN, CDR2 SYDVKM. This CDR3 is built from 12 residues. CDR3 in DNA: TGTGCCAGCAGTTTAAGGGTCAATGAGCAGTTCTTC. Its translation is CASSLRVNEQFF.

The table lists this clonotype with a few counts. The chain carries TRBV12-3 or TRBV12-4 and TRBJ2-7; 11 nucleotides match TRBD2. Unmatched junction bases numbered 7, after V lost 4 bases and J lost 5 bases. This CDR3 contains 15 residues. The CDR3 DNA reads as TGTGCCAGCAGTTCCTCGACTAGCGGGACTGACGAGCAGTACTTC. Amino acids: CASSSSTSGTDEQYF.

The rearrangement uses TRBV4-1 and TRBJ2-7; possibly TRBD1 for D (5 bases). Germline V lookup: CDR1 MGHRA, CDR2 YSYEKL. The V gene lost 1 base and the J gene lost 4 bases, with 17 bases spanning the gap. The CDR3 spans 16 residues. CDR3 residues: CASSQGLPGIRYEQYF. The CDR3 region has the DNA TGCGCCAGCAGCCAAGGATTACCAGGGATTAGGTACGAGCAGTACTTC.

Ten or more counts support this clonotype. CDR3 sequence reads: CASSQDAATTTGELFF. CDR3 in DNA: TGCGCCAGCAGCCAAGATGCGGCCACGACCACCGGGGAGCTGTTTTTT. The rearrangement uses TRBV4-1 and TRBJ2-2; D remains unclear. CDR3 size: 16 residues. Germline assignment: CDR1 MGHRA and CDR2 YSYEKL. Deletions cut 0 bases from V and 4 bases from J, with 12 bases between.

J is TRBJ2-1 and V is TRBV7-2, with 11 bases that match TRBD2. J was trimmed by 6 bases and V by 2 bases; bases with no gene match: 3. The CDR3 spans 15 residues. Per the germline V gene, CDR1 is SGHTA and CDR2 is FQGNSA. The CDR3 DNA is TGTGCCAGCAGCTTAACTAGCGGGAGATTCAATGAGCAGTTCTTC. This codes for CASSLTSGRFNEQFF.

The chain carries TRBV27 and TRBJ2-2, with D unresolved. Germline CDR1 reads MNHEY; CDR2 reads SMNVEV (reference sequence). The V and J ends lost 3 bases and 6 bases respectively, with 20 bases between them. The CDR3 has 17 residues. The CDR3 bases are TGTGCCAGCAGTTTTTTGCCCCCTGGGCATAACGCCGGGGAGCTGTTTTTT. Its translation: CASSFLPPGHNAGELFF.

This clonotype was detected only a few times. The chain has TRBV2 and TRBJ2-1, with D hard to call. Trimming cost V 1 base and J 15 bases, with 16 bases left between them. The CDR3 spans 13 residues. Germline V lookup: CDR1 SNHLY, CDR2 FYNNEI. CDR3 nucleotides: TGTGCCAGCAGTGAAGAACTTACTAATCCCCCGTTCTTC. Translation gives CASSEELTNPPFF.

This clonotype was picked up many times. The V gene is TRBV29-1, the J gene TRBJ2-7; a possible D gene is TRBD2 (6 bases). The germline gives CDR1 SQVTM, CDR2 ANQGSEA. V lost 7 bases and J 0 bases, leaving 13 bases between the germline ends. There are 13 residues in the CDR3. The CDR3 bases are TGCAGCGCTGGGACTCGGAACTCCTACGAGCAGTACTTC. Protein product: CSAGTRNSYEQYF.

The chain recombines TRBV5-6 with TRBJ2-2; 9 nucleotides agree with TRBD1. The germline CDR1 and CDR2 sequences are SGHDT and YYEEEE. CDR3 length equals 18 residues. Unmatched junction bases numbered 13, after V lost 3 bases and J lost 4 bases. The CDR3 nucleotides are TGTGCCAGCAGCTCCCGGGTAGGGGGACAGGGACGCACCGGGGAGCTGTTTTTT. Its translation is CASSSRVGGQGRTGELFF.

As DNA, the CDR3 is TGTGCCAGCAACTCACTAGCCGGGTACACAGATACGCAGTATTTT. It translates to CASNSLAGYTDTQYF. The chain combines TRBV2 with TRBJ2-3; D is perhaps TRBD2 (6 bases). Per the germline V gene, CDR1 is SNHLY and CDR2 is FYNNEI. V lost 7 bases and J lost 2, with 16 bases in between. The CDR3 length is 15 residues.

This clonotype was detected a few times. The rearrangement uses TRBV4-1 and TRBJ1-5; D ambiguous. Trimming cost V 0 bases and J 6 bases, with 9 bases left between them. Germline V CDR1 and CDR2: MGHRA, YSYEKL. CDR3 size: 14 residues. The CDR3 reads CASSQDRVGQPQHF. The CDR3 nucleotides are TGCGCCAGCAGCCAAGATAGGGTTGGTCAGCCCCAGCATTTT.

The CDR3 protein is CAYEENFSGEQYF. The CDR3 DNA reads TGTGCCTACGAAGAGAATTTCTCCGGCGAGCAGTACTTC. The rearrangement uses TRBV30 and TRBJ2-7; no firm D call. Per germline, CDR1 GTSNPN and CDR2 SVGIG (reference sequence). Trimming removed 7 bases from V and 6 bases from J, with 19 bases in between. The CDR3 sequence is 13 residues long.

The V and J genes are TRBV28 and TRBJ2-7; D is possibly TRBD1 (6 bases). V dropped 5 bases and J dropped 2 bases, with 13 bases sitting between them. The CDR3 consists of 14 residues. Per germline, CDR1 MDHEN and CDR2 SYDVKM. The CDR3 DNA follows: TGTGCCAGCAGTGCCGACAGGATACCCTACGAGCAGTACTTC. Protein sequence: CASSADRIPYEQYF.

The chain combines TRBV6-2 or TRBV6-3 with TRBJ2-3, with 8 bases that match TRBD1. Germline lookup yields CDR1 MNHEY and CDR2 SVGEGT. The CDR3 sequence is 13 residues long. V was clipped by 6 bases and J by 10 bases; unmatched bases: 9. The CDR3 coding sequence is TGTGCCAGCAGCACCGACAGGGGAGGTGCGCAGTATTTT. Amino acids: CASSTDRGGAQYF.

This clonotype came up many times. The rearrangement uses TRBV7-9 and TRBJ2-3; D not certain. Trimming removed 1 base from V and 0 bases from J, with 5 bases in between. The CDR3 sequence is 14 residues long. In germline, CDR1 is SEHNR, CDR2 FQNEAQ (reference sequence). The CDR3 nucleotides read TGTGCCAGCAGCTTAGAGGATAGCACAGATACGCAGTATTTT. It translates to CASSLEDSTDTQYF. The full variable domain, with the rest looked up from reference TRBV7-9 and TRBJ2-3, is DTGVSQNPRHKITKRGQNVTFRCDPISEHNRLYWYRQTLGQGPEFLTYFQNEAQLEKSRLLSDRFSAERPKGSFSTLEIQRTEQGDSAMYLCASSLEDSTDTQYFGPGTRLTVL.

This clonotype was seen many times. V is TRBV7-2 and J is TRBJ2-1; either TRBD1 or TRBD2 may fit D (6 bases each). V was clipped by 4 bases and J by 10 bases, with 20 bases between them. Germline V CDR1 and CDR2: SGHTA, FQGNSA. This CDR3 is 15 amino acids long. The CDR3 sequence: CASSSANGGEGEQFF. As DNA, the CDR3 is TGTGCCAGCAGCTCTGCGAACGGGGGCGAGGGCGAGCAGTTCTTC.

This clonotype was found many times. The chain has TRBV27 and TRBJ1-3; D ambiguous. Germline assignment: CDR1 MNHEY and CDR2 SMNVEV (reference sequence). Trimming took 6 bases from V and 2 from J, leaving 8 bases between them. This CDR3 has 13 residues. This chain's CDR3 is CASSPRAGNTIYF. DNA for the CDR3: TGTGCCAGCAGCCCCCGAGCTGGAAACACCATATATTTT.

This clonotype was counted between two and nine times. The genes are TRBV10-3 and TRBJ2-3; D remains ambiguous. V was trimmed by 8 bases and J by 2 bases, leaving 8 bases between them. This CDR3 region has 12 residues. Germline loops: CDR1 ENHRY, CDR2 SYGVKD. CDR3: CAIQRDTDTQYF. The DNA for the CDR3 is TGTGCCATCCAAAGAGACACAGATACGCAGTATTTT.

On this clonotype: A much larger clone lies one base from this, so it may be a read error. V usage is TRBV7-2 and J usage is TRBJ2-7; 11 bases are a match to TRBD1. The CDR3 has 15 residues. From germline, CDR1 is SGHTA and CDR2 FQGNSA. The CDR3 DNA reads TGTGCCAGCAGCTCCTTTGGGACAGGGGGGCGCGAGGAGTACTTC. Translating gives CASSSFGTGGREEYF.

There are a few counts of this clonotype. The CDR3 region is CSVGGLAGSSSYEQYF. The CDR3 DNA is TGCAGCGTTGGAGGTCTAGCGGGATCAAGCTCCTACGAGCAGTACTTC. J is TRBJ2-7 and V is TRBV29-1; TRBD2 agrees at 9 bases. Germline V CDR1 and CDR2: SQVTM, ANQGSEA. There are 16 residues in the CDR3. The V segment lost 4 bases and the J segment 0 bases; nucleotides outside the gene matches: 10.

In this sample, this clonotype turned up many times. The chain has TRBV6-1 and TRBJ2-7, with TRBD2 matching 16 bases. From germline, CDR1 is MNHNS and CDR2 SASEGT. V lost 6 bases to trimming and J lost 6 bases; unmatched junction nucleotides: 8. This CDR3 spans 16 amino acids. The CDR3 loop is CASRGLAGGLRFEQYF. CDR3 DNA: TGTGCCAGCAGGGGACTAGCGGGAGGGCTGCGTTTCGAGCAGTACTTC.

This clonotype was seen ten or more times. This rearrangement joins TRBV6-1 to TRBJ2-7; D gene ambiguous. The CDR3 consists of 14 residues. The V end lost 7 bases, the J end lost 2 bases, and 15 bases lay between the germline ends. In germline, CDR1 is MNHNS, CDR2 SASEGT. DNA for the CDR3: TGTGCCAGCACTGACCCCGGGCTGGCCTACGAGCAGTACTTC. It is translated as CASTDPGLAYEQYF.